This T cell receptor (beta chain) appears in the sequencing data of a study of glioma-infiltrating T cells. The iRepertoire nested amplicon-rescue multiplex PCR amplified TCR alpha and beta CDR3s from RNA. Input was 100-400 ng of tissue mRNA or PBMC total RNA. TCRdb analysed the multiplex PCR reads with MiXCR anew, one entry per CDR3 protein. The data show under 50,000 distinct CDR3 sequences, more than 20% seen once. Notes on the study in general: Gliomas, especially low-grade, showed above-expected tissue-blood divergence; non-neoplastic patients showed below. Very few CDR3 sequences were shared between tissue and blood.

This CDR3 comprises 20 residues. Germline V gene sequence: CDR1 LGHNA, CDR2 YNFKEQ. V dropped 0 bases and J dropped 6; count of bases not matched to a gene: 18. This clonotype came up a few times. Its target is not known. The origin of this receptor is a human donor with low-grade glioma or glioblastoma, undergoing nonglioma brain surgery, or in good health (not recorded which). The chain employs TRBV4-2 and TRBJ2-3; 10 nucleotides match TRBD2. Sequencing used glioma tissue, nonneoplastic brain tissue, or PBMCs (not recorded which). The CDR3 is CASSQDRGLSGGDRRDTQYF. DNA of the CDR3: TGTGCCAGCAGCCAAGACAGGGGCCTGAGCGGGGGGGACCGGAGGGATACGCAGTATTTT.